A single sample gave rise to the 26 T cell receptor beta chains below, sequenced in a study of technical replicates of blood from several donors. Produced via immunoSEQ multiplex PCR; TCRdb's table is partial and in-frame only. The sample has more than 75,000 clones; 96% are singletons. Input material: T cells isolated from PBMCs. The receptors were gathered from a human donor in good health.

The rearrangement joins TRBV2 to TRBJ1-2; possibly TRBD1 for D (5 bases). Between the trimmed V and J ends, which lost 10 bases and 5 bases, there was a span of 14 bases. Germline lookup yields CDR1 SNHLY and CDR2 FYNNEI. The CDR3 consists of 12 residues. CDR3 in amino acids: CAISEAGYGYTF. CDR3 bases: TGTGCCATCTCCGAGGCAGGGTATGGCTACACCTTC.

The rearrangement links TRBV4-2 to TRBJ2-3; D uncertain. The CDR3 spans 15 residues. V was clipped by 0 bases and J by 1 base, with 8 bases between them. Germline CDR1 and CDR2: LGHNA and YNFKEQ. CDR3 sequence reads: CASSQDPSRTDTQYF. The CDR3 DNA sequence: TGTGCCAGCAGCCAAGACCCCTCTCGCACAGATACGCAGTATTTT.

The V and J genes are TRBV29-1 and TRBJ2-7; a possible D gene is TRBD1 (5 bases). The V end was cut by 6 bases, the J end by 7 bases, with 19 bases between. Germline CDR1 reads SQVTM; CDR2 reads ANQGSEA. The CDR3 totals 13 residues. The CDR3 protein is CSVARQGAWEQYF. In DNA, the CDR3 is TGCAGCGTGGCAAGGCAGGGCGCGTGGGAGCAGTACTTC.

The V gene is TRBV5-8, the J gene TRBJ2-5; 8 positions match TRBD1. The J segment lost 2 bases and the V segment lost 7 bases, leaving 10 bases of the junction unmatched. Looked up from germline, CDR1 is SGHTS and CDR2 is YDEGEE. The CDR3 spans 15 residues. As DNA, the CDR3 is TGTGCCAGCGGTACCGGGACAGGAGTACAAGAGACCCAGTACTTC. Translating it yields CASGTGTGVQETQYF.

The V and J genes are TRBV9 and TRBJ2-1, with D possibly matching TRBD2 (6 bases). With 3 bases removed from V and 3 bases from J, the gap between germline ends came to 10 bases. Germline values: CDR1 SGDLS, CDR2 YYNGEE. The CDR3 sequence is 14 residues long. Here the CDR3 DNA reads TGTGCCAGCAGCGGGGAGGTAAGCTACAATGAGCAGTTCTTC. Translated, it gives CASSGEVSYNEQFF.

This rearrangement joins TRBV6-5 to TRBJ1-2, with TRBD1 matching 9 bases. The CDR3 length is 15 residues. J was trimmed by 6 bases and V by 1 base; bases with no gene match: 6. CDR1 MNHEY and CDR2 SVGAGI come from the germline V gene. In nucleotides, the CDR3 is TGTGCCAGCAGTTACTTCCCAACAGGGGGCGATGGCTACACCTTC. Translating it yields CASSYFPTGGDGYTF.

The chain's CDR3 is CATSAVLRNTEAFF. The DNA for the CDR3 is TGTGCCACCAGCGCGGTATTGAGGAACACTGAAGCTTTCTTT. V is TRBV15 and J is TRBJ1-1; D not certain. This CDR3 comprises 14 residues. Germline V gene lookup returns CDR1 LNHNV and CDR2 YYDKDF (reference sequence). The V end was cut by 5 bases, the J end by 1 base, with 11 bases between.

This clone has a single count. J is TRBJ1-3 and V is TRBV27; weak D call: TRBD1 (5 bases). The CDR3 runs 15 residues. The germline gives CDR1 MNHEY, CDR2 SMNVEV (reference sequence). Trimming took 2 bases from V and 4 from J, leaving 12 bases between them. The CDR3 coding sequence is TGTGCCAGCAGTTTAACGGGGACTCCAGGAAACACCATATATTTT. It encodes CASSLTGTPGNTIYF.

The V call is TRBV15, the J call TRBJ2-7; D is unresolved. The CDR3 has 15 residues. Trimming stripped 0 bases from V and 1 base from J, with 10 bases between. CDR1 and CDR2 (germline): LNHNV, YYDKDF (reference sequence). In DNA form, the CDR3 reads TGTGCCACCAGCAGAGATATAACAGTATCCTACGAGCAGTACTTC. Amino acids: CATSRDITVSYEQYF.

The J gene is TRBJ1-2, the V gene TRBV29-1; D call uncertain. The V end lost 4 bases, the J end lost 0 bases, and 9 bases lay between the germline ends. Per the germline V gene, CDR1 is SQVTM and CDR2 is ANQGSEA. The CDR3 spans 13 residues. Here the CDR3 DNA reads TGCAGCGTTGTCCAGGAAACTAACTATGGCTACACCTTC. It is translated as CSVVQETNYGYTF.

This rearrangement joins TRBV12-5 to TRBJ2-1; 12 bases are shared with TRBD2. CDR3 length: 15 amino acids. Germline V gene sequence: CDR1 LGHNT, CDR2 FRNRAP. The V segment lost 4 bases and the J segment 4 bases; nucleotides outside the gene matches: 2. The CDR3 coding sequence is TGTGCTAGTGGTTCCGGACTAGCGGGATACAATGAGCAGTTCTTC. Translated, it gives CASGSGLAGYNEQFF.

J is TRBJ2-3 and V is TRBV7-2; 11 bases are a match to TRBD2. Germline trimming cut 7 bases from V and 6 bases from J; bases unmatched to any gene: 9. This CDR3 region has 15 residues. From germline, CDR1 is SGHTA and CDR2 FQGNSA. The CDR3 DNA reads as TGTGCCAGCACCCTTCTAGCGGGAGGATTGGATACGCAGTATTTT. Its translation: CASTLLAGGLDTQYF.

This clone has a single count. The chain joins TRBV14 to TRBJ1-2; 9 positions agree with TRBD1. V was pared by 4 bases and J by 4 bases, with 4 bases of the junction left unmatched. The CDR3 loop spans 14 amino acids. Germline V CDR1 and CDR2: SGHDN, FVKESK. CDR3 sequence: CASSRDREIYGYTF. CDR3 bases: TGTGCCAGCAGCCGGGACAGGGAGATCTATGGCTACACCTTC.

This clone was found once. The V gene is TRBV7-9, the J gene TRBJ2-3; TRBD2 agrees at 7 bases. This CDR3 comprises 14 residues. Germline values: CDR1 SEHNR, CDR2 FQNEAQ (reference sequence). V lost 2 bases, J lost 6 bases, and 5 bases stayed unmatched. CDR3 in amino acids: CASSLNGGGDTQYF. The CDR3 nucleotides are TGTGCCAGCAGCTTAAACGGGGGAGGGGATACGCAGTATTTT.

The J gene is TRBJ2-1, the V gene TRBV28; tentative D call: TRBD1 (7 bases). The CDR3 spans 15 residues. The germline CDR1 and CDR2 sequences are MDHEN and SYDVKM. V was pared by 6 bases and J by 9 bases, with 21 bases between. The CDR3 loop is CASRTRDRSWGEQFF. CDR3 coding DNA: TGTGCCAGCAGGACGCGGGACAGATCGTGGGGTGAGCAGTTCTTC.

The chain is built from TRBV7-9 and TRBJ1-4, with D possibly TRBD1 on 6 matching bases. There are 15 residues in the CDR3. V was pared by 3 bases and J by 5 bases, with 13 bases between. Germline V gene data show CDR1 as SEHNR and CDR2 as FQNEAQ (reference sequence). The CDR3 loop is CASSLTTGKNEKLFF. CDR3 coding DNA: TGTGCCAGCAGCTTGACGACAGGCAAGAATGAAAAACTGTTTTTT.

The chain employs TRBV29-1 and TRBJ2-7; D ambiguous. Trimming took 4 bases from V and 0 from J, leaving 10 bases between them. Germline V CDR1 and CDR2: SQVTM, ANQGSEA. This CDR3 is built from 13 residues. Written as DNA, the CDR3 is TGCAGCGTTGCGGTGACATCCTCCTACGAGCAGTACTTC. Translating gives CSVAVTSSYEQYF.

There are a few counts of this clone. The V call is TRBV10-3, the J call TRBJ2-1, with D perhaps TRBD2 (5 bases). CDR3 length equals 14 residues. CDR1 is ENHRY and CDR2 is SYGVKD in the germline V gene. Trimming left V 5 bases short and J 4 bases short, with 12 bases between. The CDR3 sequence: CAISLYREYNEQFF. DNA for the CDR3: TGTGCCATCAGTTTATACCGGGAATACAATGAGCAGTTCTTC.

The V gene is TRBV30, the J gene TRBJ2-7; possibly TRBD1 for D (6 bases). The CDR3 loop spans 13 amino acids. V was cut by 4 bases and J by 3 bases, with 13 bases left in between. CDR1 is GTSNPN and CDR2 is SVGIG in the germline V gene (reference sequence). The CDR3 sequence is CAWTGDRIYEQYF. The CDR3 nucleotides are TGTGCCTGGACAGGGGACCGAATCTACGAGCAGTACTTC.

The chain couples TRBV6-1 to TRBJ1-6; D not certain. Germline V gene sequence: CDR1 MNHNS, CDR2 SASEGT. The CDR3 runs to 13 residues. V dropped 6 bases and J dropped 5 bases, with 8 bases sitting between them. In DNA form, the CDR3 reads TGTGCCAGCAGGGACTGGGATAATTCACCCCTCCACTTT. This codes for CASRDWDNSPLHF.

The gene calls are TRBV5-1 and TRBJ2-1, with TRBD2 identical over 8 bases. Germline loops: CDR1 SGHRS, CDR2 YFSETQ. The J segment lost 10 bases and the V segment lost 0 bases, leaving 6 bases of the junction unmatched. The CDR3 sequence is 14 residues long. The CDR3 DNA is TGCGCCAGCAGCTTGGTCGGGAGGGCAGCGGAGCAGTTCTTC. Translation: CASSLVGRAAEQFF.

This chain connects TRBV10-3 to TRBJ1-2, with D unclear. Germline CDR1 reads ENHRY; CDR2 reads SYGVKD. This CDR3 comprises 18 residues. V was pared by 3 bases and J by 3 bases, with 23 bases between. The CDR3, as DNA: TGTGCCATCAGTGACCCACTATTGAAGACCCCCCGGGACTATGGCTACACCTTC. This gives the protein CAISDPLLKTPRDYGYTF.

The V gene is TRBV28, the J gene TRBJ2-1; D is perhaps TRBD1 (6 bases). CDR1 and CDR2 (germline): MDHEN, SYDVKM. This CDR3 contains 11 residues. V shed 2 bases and J shed 14 bases, with 10 bases lying between them. Here the CDR3 reads CASSLGGGEFF. For the CDR3, the DNA is TGTGCCAGCAGTTTAGGGGGCGGAGAGTTCTTC. Full variable domain (outside the CDR3, taken from reference TRBV28 and TRBJ2-1): DVKVTQSSRYLVKRTGEKVFLECVQDMDHENMFWYRQDPGLGLRLIYFSYDVKMKEKGDIPEGYSVSREKKERFSLILESASTNQTSMYLCASSLGGGEFFGPGTRLTVL.

V and J are TRBV4-1 and TRBJ2-7; possible D gene TRBD2, 6 bases. CDR3 size: 15 residues. Germline V gives CDR1 MGHRA, CDR2 YSYEKL. V dropped 5 bases and J dropped 0 bases, with 14 bases sitting between them. The CDR3 nucleotides are TGCGCCAGCAGCGAGGGACTCCTAAGCTCCTACGAGCAGTACTTC. This sequence encodes CASSEGLLSSYEQYF.

V is TRBV7-9 and J is TRBJ1-1; 10 bases fit TRBD1. The germline gives CDR1 SEHNR, CDR2 FQNEAQ (reference sequence). The CDR3 runs 17 residues. Trimming removed 3 bases from V and 3 bases from J; junction bases left unmatched: 10. The CDR3 region is CASSFPGTGVPYTEAFF. The CDR3 coding sequence is TGTGCCAGCAGCTTTCCCGGGACAGGGGTCCCGTACACTGAAGCTTTCTTT.

The genes are TRBV11-1 and TRBJ2-5; 9 bases align to TRBD1. This CDR3 comprises 16 residues. Trimming took 5 bases from V and 2 from J; bases not matched to a gene: 9. Germline CDR1 and CDR2: SGHAT and FQDESV (reference sequence). The chain's CDR3 is CASSVPDRGSQETQYF. The CDR3 DNA reads TGTGCCAGCAGCGTCCCGGACAGGGGAAGTCAAGAGACCCAGTACTTC. Full variable domain (outside the CDR3, taken from reference TRBV11-1 and TRBJ2-5): EAEVAQSPRYKITEKSQAVAFWCDPISGHATLYWYRQILGQGPELLVQFQDESVVDDSQLPKDRFSAERLKGVDSTLKIQPAELGDSAMYLCASSVPDRGSQETQYFGPGTRLLVL.